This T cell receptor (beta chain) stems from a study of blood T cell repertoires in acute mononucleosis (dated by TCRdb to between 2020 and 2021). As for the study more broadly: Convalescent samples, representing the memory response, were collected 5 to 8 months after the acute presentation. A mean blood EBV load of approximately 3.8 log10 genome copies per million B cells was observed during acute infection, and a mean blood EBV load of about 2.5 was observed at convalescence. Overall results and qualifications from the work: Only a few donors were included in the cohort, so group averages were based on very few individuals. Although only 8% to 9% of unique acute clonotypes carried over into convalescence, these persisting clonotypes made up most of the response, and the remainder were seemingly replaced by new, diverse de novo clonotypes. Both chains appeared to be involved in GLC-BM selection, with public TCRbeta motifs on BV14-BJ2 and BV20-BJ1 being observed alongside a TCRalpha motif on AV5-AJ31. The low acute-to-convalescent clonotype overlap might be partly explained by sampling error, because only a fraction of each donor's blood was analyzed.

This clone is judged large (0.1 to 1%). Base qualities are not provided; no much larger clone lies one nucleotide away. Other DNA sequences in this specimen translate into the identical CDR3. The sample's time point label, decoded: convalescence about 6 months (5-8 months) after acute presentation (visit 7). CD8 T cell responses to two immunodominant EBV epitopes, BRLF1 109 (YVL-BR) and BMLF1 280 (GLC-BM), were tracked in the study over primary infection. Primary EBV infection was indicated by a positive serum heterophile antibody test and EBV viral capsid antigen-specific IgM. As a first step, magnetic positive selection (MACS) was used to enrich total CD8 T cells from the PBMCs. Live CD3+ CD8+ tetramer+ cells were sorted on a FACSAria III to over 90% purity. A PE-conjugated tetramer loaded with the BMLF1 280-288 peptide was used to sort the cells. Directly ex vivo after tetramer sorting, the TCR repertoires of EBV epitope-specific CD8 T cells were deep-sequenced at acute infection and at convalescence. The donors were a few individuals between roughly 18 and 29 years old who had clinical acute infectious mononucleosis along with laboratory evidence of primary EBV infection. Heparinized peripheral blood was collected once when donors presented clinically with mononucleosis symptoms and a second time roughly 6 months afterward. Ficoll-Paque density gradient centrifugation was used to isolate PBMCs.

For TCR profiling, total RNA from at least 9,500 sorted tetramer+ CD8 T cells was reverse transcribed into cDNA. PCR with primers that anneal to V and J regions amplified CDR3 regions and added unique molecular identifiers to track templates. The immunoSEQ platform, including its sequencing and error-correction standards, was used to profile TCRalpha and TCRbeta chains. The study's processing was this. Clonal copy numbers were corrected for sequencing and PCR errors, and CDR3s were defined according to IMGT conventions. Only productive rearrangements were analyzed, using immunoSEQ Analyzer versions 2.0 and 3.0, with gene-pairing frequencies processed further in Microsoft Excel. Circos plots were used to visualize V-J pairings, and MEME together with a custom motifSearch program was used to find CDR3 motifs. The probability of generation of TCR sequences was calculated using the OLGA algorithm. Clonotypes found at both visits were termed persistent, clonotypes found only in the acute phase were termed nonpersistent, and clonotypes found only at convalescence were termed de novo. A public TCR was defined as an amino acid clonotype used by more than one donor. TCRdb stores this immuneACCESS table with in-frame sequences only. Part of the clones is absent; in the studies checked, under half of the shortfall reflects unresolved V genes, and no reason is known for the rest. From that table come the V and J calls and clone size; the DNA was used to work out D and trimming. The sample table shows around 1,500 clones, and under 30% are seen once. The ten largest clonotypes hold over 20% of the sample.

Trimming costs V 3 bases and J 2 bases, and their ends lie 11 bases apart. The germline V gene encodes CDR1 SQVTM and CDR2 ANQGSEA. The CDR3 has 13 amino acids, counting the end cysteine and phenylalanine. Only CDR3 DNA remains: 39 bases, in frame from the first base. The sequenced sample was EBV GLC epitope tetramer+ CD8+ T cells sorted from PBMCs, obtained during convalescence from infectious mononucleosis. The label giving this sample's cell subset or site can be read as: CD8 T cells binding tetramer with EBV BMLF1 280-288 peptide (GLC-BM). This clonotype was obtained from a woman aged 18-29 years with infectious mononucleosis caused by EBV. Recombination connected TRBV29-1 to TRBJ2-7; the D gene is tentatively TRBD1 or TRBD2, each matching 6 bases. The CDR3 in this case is CSVEGGEAYEQYF. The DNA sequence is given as TGCAGCGTTGAGGGGGGCGAAGCCTACGAGCAGTACTTC.